Sequencing of this T cell receptor beta chain was carried out in a study of T-cell memory formation after mild COVID-19. Whole-study results and caveats: Clones from the second wave (peaking day 37) had unconfirmed SARS-CoV-2 specificity.

Constant-segment primers and 5'RACE yielded cDNA libraries for TCR alpha and TCR beta, each carrying sample barcodes and UMIs. One entry per CDR3 protein results from TCRdb running MiXCR on the 5' RACE reads. The top ten clones hold around 20% of a sample with about 320,000 distinct CDR3 sequences, approximately 15% of them seen once. Comment on this clonotype: Its antigen is still unknown.

Germline loops: CDR1 DFQATT, CDR2 SNEGSKA (reference sequence). The CDR3 contains 13 residues. V was trimmed by 7 bases and J by 1 base, leaving 12 bases between them. The source of this sequence is a man aged 18-30 years who had mild COVID-19 (a few samples of this study predate the infection). Cell type and time point are not known. The chain links TRBV20-1 to TRBJ2-3; tentatively, D is TRBD2 (5 bases). What was sequenced was PBMCs or a T cell subset sorted from them (not recorded which). In DNA form, the CDR3 reads TGCAGTGTCCCGACTACTGGCACAGATACGCAGTATTTT. Its translation is CSVPTTGTDTQYF.